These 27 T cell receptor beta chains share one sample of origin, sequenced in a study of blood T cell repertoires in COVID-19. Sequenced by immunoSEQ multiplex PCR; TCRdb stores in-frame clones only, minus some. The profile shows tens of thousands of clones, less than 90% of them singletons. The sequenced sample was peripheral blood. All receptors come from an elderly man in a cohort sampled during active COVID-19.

The CDR3 sequence is CASSQTGGSRYYEQFF. For the CDR3, the DNA is TGTGCCAGCTCTCAAACAGGGGGATCGAGGTACTATGAGCAGTTCTTC. This rearrangement joins TRBV18 to TRBJ2-1, with 8 positions matching TRBD1. Unmatched junction bases numbered 15, after V lost 6 bases and J lost 8 bases. Germline values: CDR1 KGHSH, CDR2 LQKENI. There are 16 residues in the CDR3. Looking up the rest from reference TRBV18 and TRBJ2-1 gives the full variable domain: NAGVMQNPRHLVRRRGQEARLRCSPMKGHSHVYWYRQLPEEGLKFMVYLQKENIIDESGMPKERFSAEFPKEGPSILRIQQVVRGDSAAYFCASSQTGGSRYYEQFFGPGTRLTVL.

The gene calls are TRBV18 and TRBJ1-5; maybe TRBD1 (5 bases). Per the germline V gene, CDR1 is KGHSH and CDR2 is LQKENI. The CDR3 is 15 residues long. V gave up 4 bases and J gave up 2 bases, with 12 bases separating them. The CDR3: CASSLDQGGNQPQHF. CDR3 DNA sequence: TGTGCCAGCTCACTAGACCAGGGTGGCAATCAGCCCCAGCATTTT.

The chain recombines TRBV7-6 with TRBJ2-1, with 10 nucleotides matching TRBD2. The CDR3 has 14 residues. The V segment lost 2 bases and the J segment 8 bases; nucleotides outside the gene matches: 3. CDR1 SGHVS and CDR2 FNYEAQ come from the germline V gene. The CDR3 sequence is CASSLTTSGDEQFF. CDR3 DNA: TGTGCCAGCAGCTTAACTACTAGCGGGGATGAGCAGTTCTTC.

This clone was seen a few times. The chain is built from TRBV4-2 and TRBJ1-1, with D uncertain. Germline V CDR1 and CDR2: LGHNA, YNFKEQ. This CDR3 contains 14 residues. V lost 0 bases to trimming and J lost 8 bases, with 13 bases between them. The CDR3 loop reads CASSQDSYGNEAFF. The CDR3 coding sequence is TGTGCCAGCAGCCAAGATTCGTATGGCAACGAAGCTTTCTTT.

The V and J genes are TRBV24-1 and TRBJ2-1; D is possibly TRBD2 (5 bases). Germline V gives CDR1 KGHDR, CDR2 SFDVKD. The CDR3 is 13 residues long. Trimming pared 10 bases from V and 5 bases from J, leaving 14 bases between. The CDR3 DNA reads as TGTGCCACAAGCGGTGTACCGGACAATGAGCAGTTCTTC. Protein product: CATSGVPDNEQFF.

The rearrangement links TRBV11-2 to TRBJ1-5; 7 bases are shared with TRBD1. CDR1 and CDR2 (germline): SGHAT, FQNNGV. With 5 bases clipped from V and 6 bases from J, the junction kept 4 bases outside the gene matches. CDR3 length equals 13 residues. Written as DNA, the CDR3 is TGTGCCAGCAGCCATACAGGGGTTCAGCCCCAGCATTTT. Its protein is CASSHTGVQPQHF.

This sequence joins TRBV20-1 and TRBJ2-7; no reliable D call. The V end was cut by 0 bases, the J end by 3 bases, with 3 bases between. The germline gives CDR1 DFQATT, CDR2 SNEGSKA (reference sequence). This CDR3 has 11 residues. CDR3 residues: CSARDNYEQYV. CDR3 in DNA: TGCAGTGCTAGAGACAACTACGAGCAGTACGTC.

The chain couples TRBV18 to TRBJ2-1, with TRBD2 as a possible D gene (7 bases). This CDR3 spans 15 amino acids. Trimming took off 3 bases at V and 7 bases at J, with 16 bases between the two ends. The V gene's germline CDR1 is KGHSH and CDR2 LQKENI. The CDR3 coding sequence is TGTGCCAGCTCACCCGGACAAGGGGGGGAGAATGAGCAGTTCTTC. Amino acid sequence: CASSPGQGGENEQFF.

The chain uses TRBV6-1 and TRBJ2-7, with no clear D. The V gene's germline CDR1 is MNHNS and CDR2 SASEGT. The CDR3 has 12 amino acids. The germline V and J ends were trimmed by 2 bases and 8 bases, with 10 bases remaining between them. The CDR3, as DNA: TGTGCCAGCAGTGAAAGCGTGAAGAAGCAGTACGTC. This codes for CASSESVKKQYV.

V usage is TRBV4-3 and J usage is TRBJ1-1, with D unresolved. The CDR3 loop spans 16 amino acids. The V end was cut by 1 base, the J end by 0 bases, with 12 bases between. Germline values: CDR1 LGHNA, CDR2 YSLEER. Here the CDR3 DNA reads TGCGCCAGCAGCCAAGTAGACGCAGCGATGAACACTGAAGCTTTCTTT. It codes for CASSQVDAAMNTEAFF.

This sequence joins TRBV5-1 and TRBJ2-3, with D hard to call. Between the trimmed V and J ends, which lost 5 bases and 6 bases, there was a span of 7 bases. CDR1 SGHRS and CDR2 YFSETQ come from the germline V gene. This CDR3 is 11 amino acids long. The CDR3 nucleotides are TGCGCCAGCAGTGAGTCGGATACGCAGTATTTT. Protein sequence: CASSESDTQYF.

The CDR3 DNA reads TGTGCCAGCAGTTTACAGGGTCCGGGCGAGCAGTACGTC. As protein: CASSLQGPGEQYV. This sequence joins TRBV28 and TRBJ2-7; D possibly corresponds to TRBD1 (5 bases). Trimming pared 2 bases from V and 6 bases from J, leaving 11 bases between. CDR3 length: 13 amino acids. Germline CDR1 is MDHEN and CDR2 is SYDVKM.

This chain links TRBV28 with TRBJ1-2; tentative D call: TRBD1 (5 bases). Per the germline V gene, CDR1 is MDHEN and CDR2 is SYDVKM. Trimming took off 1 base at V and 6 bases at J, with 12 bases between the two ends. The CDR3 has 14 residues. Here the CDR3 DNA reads TGTGCCAGCAGTTTATATGGGGCGACCCATGGCTACACCTTC. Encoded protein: CASSLYGATHGYTF.

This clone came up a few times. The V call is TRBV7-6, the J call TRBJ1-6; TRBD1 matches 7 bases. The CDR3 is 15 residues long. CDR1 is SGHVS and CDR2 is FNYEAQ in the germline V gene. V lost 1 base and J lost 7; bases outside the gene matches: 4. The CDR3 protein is CASSLGQGGNSPLHF. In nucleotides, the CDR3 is TGTGCCAGCAGCTTAGGACAGGGTGGAAATTCACCCCTCCACTTT.

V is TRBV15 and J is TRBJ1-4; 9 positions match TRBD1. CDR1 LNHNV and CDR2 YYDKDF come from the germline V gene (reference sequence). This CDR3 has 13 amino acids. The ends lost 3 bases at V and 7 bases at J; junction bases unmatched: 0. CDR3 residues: CATSRDRGEKLFF. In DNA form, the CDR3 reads TGTGCCACCAGCAGGGACAGGGGTGAAAAACTGTTTTTT.

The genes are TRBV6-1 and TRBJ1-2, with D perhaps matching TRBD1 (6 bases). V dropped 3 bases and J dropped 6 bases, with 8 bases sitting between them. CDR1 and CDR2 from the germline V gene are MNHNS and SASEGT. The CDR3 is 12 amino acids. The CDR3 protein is CASSEGANGYTF. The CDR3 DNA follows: TGTGCCAGCAGTGAGGGGGCAAATGGCTACACCTTC.

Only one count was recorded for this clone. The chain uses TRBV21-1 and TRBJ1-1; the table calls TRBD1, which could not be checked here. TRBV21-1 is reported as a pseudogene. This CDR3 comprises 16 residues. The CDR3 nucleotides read TGTGCCAGCAGCAAACAGAGAACAGGGGCGAACACTGAAGCTTTCTTT. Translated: CASSKQRTGANTEAFF.

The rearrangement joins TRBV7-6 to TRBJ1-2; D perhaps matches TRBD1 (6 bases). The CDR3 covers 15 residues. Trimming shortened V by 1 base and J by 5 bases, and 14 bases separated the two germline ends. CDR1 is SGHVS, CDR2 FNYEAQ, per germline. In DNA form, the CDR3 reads TGTGCCAGCAGCTTAGGAACCGGGACACCGTATGGCTACACCTTC. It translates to CASSLGTGTPYGYTF.

The CDR3 DNA reads TGTGCCATCAGTGAAGCTAGCAATCAGCCCCAGCATTTT. Translating it yields CAISEASNQPQHF. The V call is TRBV10-3, the J call TRBJ1-5; no clear D. Looked up from germline, CDR1 is ENHRY and CDR2 is SYGVKD. V shed 3 bases and J shed 0 bases, with 3 bases lying between them. This CDR3 is built from 13 residues.

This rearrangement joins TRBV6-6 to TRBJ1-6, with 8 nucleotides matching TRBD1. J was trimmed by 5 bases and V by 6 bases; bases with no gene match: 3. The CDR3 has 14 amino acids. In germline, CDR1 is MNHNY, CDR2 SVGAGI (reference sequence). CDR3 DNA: TGTGCCAGCAGGGGACAGGACCATAATTCACCCCTCCACTTT. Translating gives CASRGQDHNSPLHF.

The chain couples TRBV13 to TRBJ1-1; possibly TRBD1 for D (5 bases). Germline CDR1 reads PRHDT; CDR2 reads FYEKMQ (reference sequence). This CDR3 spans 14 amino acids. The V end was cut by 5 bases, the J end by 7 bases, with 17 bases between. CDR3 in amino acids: CASSRREGMGEAFF. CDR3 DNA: TGTGCCAGCAGCCGACGGGAGGGGATGGGTGAAGCTTTCTTT.

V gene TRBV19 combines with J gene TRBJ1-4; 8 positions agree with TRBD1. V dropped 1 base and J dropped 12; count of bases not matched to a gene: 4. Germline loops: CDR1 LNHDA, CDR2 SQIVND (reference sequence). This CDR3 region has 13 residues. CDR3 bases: TGTGCCAGTAGTATAGCAGGGGGCGAGGAACTGTTTTTT. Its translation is CASSIAGGEELFF.

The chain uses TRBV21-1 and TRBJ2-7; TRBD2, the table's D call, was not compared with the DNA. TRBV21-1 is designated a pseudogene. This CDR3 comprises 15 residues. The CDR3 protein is CASSKRVIGGYEQYV. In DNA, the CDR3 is TGTGCCAGCAGCAAGCGGGTTATCGGGGGCTACGAGCAGTACGTC.

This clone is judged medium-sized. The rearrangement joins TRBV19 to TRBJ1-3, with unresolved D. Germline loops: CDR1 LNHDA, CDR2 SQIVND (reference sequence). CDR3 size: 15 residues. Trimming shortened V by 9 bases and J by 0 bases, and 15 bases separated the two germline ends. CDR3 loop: CASRTRRGSGNTIYF. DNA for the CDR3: TGTGCCAGCCGAACACGACGGGGCTCTGGAAACACCATATATTTT.

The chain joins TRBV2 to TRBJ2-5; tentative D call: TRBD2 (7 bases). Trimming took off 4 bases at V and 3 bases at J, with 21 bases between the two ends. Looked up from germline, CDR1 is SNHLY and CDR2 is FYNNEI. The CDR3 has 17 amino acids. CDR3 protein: CASSGGGPGRKEETQYF. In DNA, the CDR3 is TGTGCCAGCAGTGGGGGGGGGCCAGGCAGAAAAGAAGAGACCCAGTACTTC. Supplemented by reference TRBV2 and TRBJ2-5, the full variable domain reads EPEVTQTPSHQVTQMGQEVILRCVPISNHLYFYWYRQILGQKVEFLVSFYNNEISEKSEIFDDQFSVERPDGSNFTLKIRSTKLEDSAMYFCASSGGGPGRKEETQYFGPGTRLLVL.

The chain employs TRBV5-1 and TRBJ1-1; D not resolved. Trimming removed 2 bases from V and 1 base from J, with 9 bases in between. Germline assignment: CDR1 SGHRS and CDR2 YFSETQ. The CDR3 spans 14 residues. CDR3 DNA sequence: TGCGCCAGCAGCTTCGGTAGTAAGAACACTGAAGCTTTCTTT. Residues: CASSFGSKNTEAFF.

CDR3 sequence reads: CASGRTAMNTEAFF. CDR3 in DNA: TGTGCCAGTGGTAGGACAGCCATGAACACTGAAGCTTTCTTT. This chain connects TRBV19 to TRBJ1-1, with D perhaps matching TRBD1 (6 bases). With 8 bases removed from V and 0 bases from J, the gap between germline ends came to 13 bases. Germline CDR1 and CDR2: LNHDA and SQIVND (reference sequence). The CDR3 extends over 14 amino acids.